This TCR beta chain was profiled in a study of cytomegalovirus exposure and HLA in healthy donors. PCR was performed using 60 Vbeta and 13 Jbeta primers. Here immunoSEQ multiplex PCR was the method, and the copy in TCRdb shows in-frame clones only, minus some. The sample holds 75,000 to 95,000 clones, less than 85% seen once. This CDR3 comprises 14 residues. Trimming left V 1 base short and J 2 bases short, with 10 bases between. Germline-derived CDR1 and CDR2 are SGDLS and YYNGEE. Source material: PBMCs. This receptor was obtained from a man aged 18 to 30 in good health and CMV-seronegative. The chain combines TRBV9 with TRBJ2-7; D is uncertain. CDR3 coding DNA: TGTGCCAGCAGCGTATACCGGTACCCCTACGAGCAGTACTTC. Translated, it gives CASSVYRYPYEQYF.